These T cell receptor beta chains were read from a single sample in a study of early T cells in non-severe SARS-CoV-2 infection. TCRdb re-derived calls from the 5' RACE reads in MiXCR, one entry per CDR3 protein. This repertoire shows tens of thousands of distinct CDR3 sequences, under 30% found once; its top ten account for around 5%. The sequenced sample was whole blood, obtained at baseline. The receptors derive from an adult who was a healthcare worker with PCR-confirmed SARS-CoV-2 infection or an uninfected control (not recorded which). Both conserved end residues are part of each CDR3.

j_call	v_call	cdr3_aa
TRBJ2-1	TRBV7-9	CASSFSGSESYNEQFF
TRBJ1-4	TRBV2	CASSWDRVGEKLFF
TRBJ2-7	TRBV12-3/TRBV12-4	CASSLSVYEQYF
TRBJ2-5	TRBV12-3/TRBV12-4	CASGYTGEETQYF
TRBJ2-5	TRBV3-1	CATDRGQRQETQYF
TRBJ1-5	TRBV6-2/TRBV6-3	CASSPSGTGSQPQHF
TRBJ1-2	TRBV24-1	CATSDSDSYGYTF
TRBJ1-2	TRBV10-3	CATGVNGYTF
TRBJ1-2	TRBV18	CASSPGPNYGYTF
TRBJ2-3	TRBV10-2	CASRNRGLDTQYF
TRBJ2-4	TRBV2	CASSALGTSGAKNIQYF
TRBJ2-1	TRBV29-1	CSADREVPNEQFF
TRBJ1-1	TRBV11-2	CASSFTKVGAFF
TRBJ1-2	TRBV12-5	CASGPKTGTGRFYGYTF
TRBJ1-1	TRBV18	CASSPAGNTEAFF
TRBJ1-2	TRBV27	CASSLSRGSYGYTF
TRBJ2-7	TRBV11-2	CASSPISLYEQYF
TRBJ1-1	TRBV29-1	CSGRSNTEAFF
TRBJ2-7	TRBV7-6	CASSLRASYEQYF
TRBJ2-3	TRBV12-3/TRBV12-4	CASSRGQGADTQYF
TRBJ1-1	TRBV7-9	CASSGGDRSPSEAFF
TRBJ2-7	TRBV4-1	CASSQDRLRGSYEQYF
TRBJ2-7	TRBV20-1	CSATGTSGGTTYEQYF
TRBJ2-1	TRBV7-9	CASGPDRGYEQFF
TRBJ2-7	TRBV19	CASSTPGSGQYF
TRBJ1-2	TRBV27	CASSPGQSYGYTF
TRBJ2-4	TRBV20-1	CSALGATNIQYF
TRBJ1-4	TRBV29-1	CSVAPGGDEKLFF
TRBJ1-1	TRBV6-2/TRBV6-3	CASSYTGRNTEAFF
TRBJ2-7	TRBV5-6	CASTRGAWEQYF
TRBJ1-2	TRBV5-4	CASSPAGRAYGYTF
TRBJ2-5	TRBV6-1	CASSEGPQTQYF
TRBJ2-3	TRBV5-5	CASSLSGLAGEDTQYF
TRBJ2-7	TRBV30	CAHRPGGAKPEQYF
TRBJ2-7	TRBV7-2	CASSLERGASYEQYF
TRBJ1-1	TRBV18	CASSPGTGADDAFF
TRBJ2-5	TRBV20-1	CSAGRQGAVQETQYF
TRBJ1-2	TRBV2	CASSEQGTYGYTF
TRBJ1-1	TRBV11-2	CASSLGQGAYITEAFF
TRBJ2-6	TRBV5-4	CASSGLLDRISGANVLTF
TRBJ2-1	TRBV11-2	CASSLVRDRVNVVWNEQFF
TRBJ2-1	TRBV19	CASGQSNEQFF
TRBJ2-1	TRBV7-9	CASSTRQGGVPSEQFF
TRBJ1-2	TRBV6-2/TRBV6-3	CASSYNRDSYNYGYTF
TRBJ2-7	TRBV7-2	CASSLDLRQPQYEQYF
TRBJ1-6	TRBV10-3	CAISESGSSYNSPLHF